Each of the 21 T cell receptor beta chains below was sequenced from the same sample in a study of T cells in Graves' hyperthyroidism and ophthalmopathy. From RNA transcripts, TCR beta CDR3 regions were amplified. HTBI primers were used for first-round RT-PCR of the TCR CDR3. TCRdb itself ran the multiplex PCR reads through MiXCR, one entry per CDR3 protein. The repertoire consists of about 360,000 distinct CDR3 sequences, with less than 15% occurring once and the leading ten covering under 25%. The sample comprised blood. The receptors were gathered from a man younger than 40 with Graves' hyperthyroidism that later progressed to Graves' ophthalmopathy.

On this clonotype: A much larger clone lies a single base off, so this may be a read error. CDR3 sequence reads: CASNEAAFSSGNTIYF. The CDR3 DNA reads as TGTGCCAGCAATGAGGCAGCTTTTTCCTCTGGAAACACCATATATTTT. The chain recombines TRBV2 with TRBJ1-3; no clear D gene. Germline loops: CDR1 SNHLY, CDR2 FYNNEI. V lost 7 bases, J lost 0 bases, and 16 bases lay in between. The CDR3 spans 16 residues.

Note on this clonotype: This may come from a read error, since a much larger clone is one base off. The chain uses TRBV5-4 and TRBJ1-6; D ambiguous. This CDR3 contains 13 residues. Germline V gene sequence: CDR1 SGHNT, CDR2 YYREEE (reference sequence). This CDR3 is CASSSGTWSPLDF. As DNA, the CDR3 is TGTGCCAGCAGCTCGGGAACGTGGTCACCCCTCGACTTT. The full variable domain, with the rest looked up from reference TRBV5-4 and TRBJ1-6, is ETGVTQSPTHLIKTRGQQVTLRCSSQSGHNTVSWYQQALGQGPQFIFQYYREEENGRGNFPPRFSGLQFPNYSSELNVNALELDDSALYLCASSSGTWSPLDFGNGTRLTVT.

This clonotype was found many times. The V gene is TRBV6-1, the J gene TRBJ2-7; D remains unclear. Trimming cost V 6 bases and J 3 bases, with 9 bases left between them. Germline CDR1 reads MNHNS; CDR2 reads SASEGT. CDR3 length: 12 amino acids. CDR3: CASSITVYEQYF. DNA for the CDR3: TGTGCCAGCAGCATAACAGTCTACGAGCAGTACTTC.

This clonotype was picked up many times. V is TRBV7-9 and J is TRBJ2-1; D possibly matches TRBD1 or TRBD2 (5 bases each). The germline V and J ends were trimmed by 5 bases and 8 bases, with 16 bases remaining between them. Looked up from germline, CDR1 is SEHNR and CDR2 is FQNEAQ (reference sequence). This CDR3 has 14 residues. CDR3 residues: CASSTGGLAYEQFF. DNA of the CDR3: TGTGCCAGCAGCACAGGAGGCTTGGCTTATGAGCAGTTCTTC.

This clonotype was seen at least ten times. Here the CDR3 reads CASSPRLAGGYNEQFF. In DNA, the CDR3 is TGTGCCAGCAGCCCAAGACTAGCGGGGGGTTACAATGAGCAGTTCTTC. The gene calls are TRBV11-2 and TRBJ2-1; 13 bases line up with TRBD2. V dropped 5 bases and J dropped 4; count of bases not matched to a gene: 5. CDR1 is SGHAT and CDR2 is FQNNGV in the germline V gene. CDR3 length equals 16 residues.

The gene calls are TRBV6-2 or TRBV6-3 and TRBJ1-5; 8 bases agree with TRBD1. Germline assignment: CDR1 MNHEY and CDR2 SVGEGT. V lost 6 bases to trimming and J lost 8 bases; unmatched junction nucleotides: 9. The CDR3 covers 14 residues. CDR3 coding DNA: TGTGCCAGCAGAGATACAGGGGGGGGGAAGCCCCAGCATTTT. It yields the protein CASRDTGGGKPQHF.

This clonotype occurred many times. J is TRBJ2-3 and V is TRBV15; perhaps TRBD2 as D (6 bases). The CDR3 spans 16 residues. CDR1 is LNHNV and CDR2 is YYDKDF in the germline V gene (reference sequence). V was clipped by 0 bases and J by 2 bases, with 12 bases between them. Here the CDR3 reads CATSRDHGGITDTQYF. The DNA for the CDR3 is TGTGCCACCAGCAGAGATCACGGGGGTATCACAGATACGCAGTATTTT. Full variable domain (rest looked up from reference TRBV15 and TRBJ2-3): DAMVIQNPRYQVTQFGKPVTLSCSQTLNHNVMYWYQQKSSQAPKLLFHYYDKDFNNEADTPDNFQSRRPNTSFCFLDIRSPGLGDTAMYLCATSRDHGGITDTQYFGPGTRLTVL.

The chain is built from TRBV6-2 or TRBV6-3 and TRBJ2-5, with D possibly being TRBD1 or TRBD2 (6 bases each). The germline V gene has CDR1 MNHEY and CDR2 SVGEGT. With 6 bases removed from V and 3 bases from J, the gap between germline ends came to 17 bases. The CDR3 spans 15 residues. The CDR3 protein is CASRTPGAGKETQYF. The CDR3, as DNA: TGTGCCAGCAGGACCCCGGGGGCGGGGAAAGAGACCCAGTACTTC.

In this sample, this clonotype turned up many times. CDR3 loop: CASRSSDAGRAFF. The CDR3 DNA reads TGTGCCAGCAGATCGTCGGATGCCGGTCGCGCTTTCTTT. The rearrangement links TRBV3-1 to TRBJ1-1, with D uncertain. The V end was cut by 6 bases, the J end by 11 bases, with 19 bases between. The CDR3 runs 13 residues. Germline V CDR1 and CDR2: LGHDT, YNNKEL (reference sequence).

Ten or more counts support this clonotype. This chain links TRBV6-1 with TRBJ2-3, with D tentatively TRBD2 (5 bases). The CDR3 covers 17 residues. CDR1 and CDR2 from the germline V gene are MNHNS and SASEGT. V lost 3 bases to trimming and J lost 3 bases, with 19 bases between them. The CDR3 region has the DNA TGTGCCAGCAGTGACCCCTGGAGGACCCAAGGGACAGATACGCAGTATTTT. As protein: CASSDPWRTQGTDTQYF.

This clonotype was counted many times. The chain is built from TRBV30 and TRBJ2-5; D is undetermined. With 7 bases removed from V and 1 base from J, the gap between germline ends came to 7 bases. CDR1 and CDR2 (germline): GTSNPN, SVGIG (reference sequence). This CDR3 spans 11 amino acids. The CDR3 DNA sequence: TGTGCCTTCTATCCCCAAGAGACCCAGTACTTC. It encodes CAFYPQETQYF.

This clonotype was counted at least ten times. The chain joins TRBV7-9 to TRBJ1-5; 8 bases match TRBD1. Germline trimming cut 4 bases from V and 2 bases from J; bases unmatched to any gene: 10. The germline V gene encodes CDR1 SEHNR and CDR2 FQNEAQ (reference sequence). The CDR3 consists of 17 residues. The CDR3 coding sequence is TGTGCCAGCAGCTCATGGACAGGGTATTTTGGCAATCAGCCCCAGCATTTT. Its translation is CASSSWTGYFGNQPQHF. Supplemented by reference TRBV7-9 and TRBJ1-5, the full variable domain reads DTGVSQNPRHKITKRGQNVTFRCDPISEHNRLYWYRQTLGQGPEFLTYFQNEAQLEKSRLLSDRFSAERPKGSFSTLEIQRTEQGDSAMYLCASSSWTGYFGNQPQHFGDGTRLSIL.

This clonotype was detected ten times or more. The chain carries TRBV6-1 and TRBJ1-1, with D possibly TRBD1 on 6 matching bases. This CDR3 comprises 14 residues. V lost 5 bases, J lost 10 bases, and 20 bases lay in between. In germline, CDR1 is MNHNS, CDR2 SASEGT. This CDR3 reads CASSSTQGFGGAFF. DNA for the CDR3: TGTGCCAGCAGTTCAACACAGGGCTTTGGGGGAGCTTTCTTT.

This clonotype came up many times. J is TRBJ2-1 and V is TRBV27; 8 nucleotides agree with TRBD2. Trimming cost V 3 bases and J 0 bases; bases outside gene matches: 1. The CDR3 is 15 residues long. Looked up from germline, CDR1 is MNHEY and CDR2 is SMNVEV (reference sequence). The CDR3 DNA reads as TGTGCCAGCAGTTTCGCGGGGGGCTCCTACAATGAGCAGTTCTTC. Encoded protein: CASSFAGGSYNEQFF.

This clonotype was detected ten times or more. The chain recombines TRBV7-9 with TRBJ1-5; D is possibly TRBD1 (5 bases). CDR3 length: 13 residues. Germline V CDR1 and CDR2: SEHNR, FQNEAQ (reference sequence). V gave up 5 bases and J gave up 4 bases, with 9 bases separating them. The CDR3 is CASSLRQNQPQHF. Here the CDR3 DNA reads TGTGCCAGCAGCCTGAGACAGAATCAGCCCCAGCATTTT.

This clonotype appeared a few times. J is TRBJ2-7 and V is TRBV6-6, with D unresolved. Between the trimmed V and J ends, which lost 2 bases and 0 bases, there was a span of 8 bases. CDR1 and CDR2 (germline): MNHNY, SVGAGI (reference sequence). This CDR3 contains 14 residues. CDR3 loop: CASSYGHASYEQYF. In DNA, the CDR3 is TGTGCCAGCAGTTACGGTCACGCCTCCTACGAGCAGTACTTC.

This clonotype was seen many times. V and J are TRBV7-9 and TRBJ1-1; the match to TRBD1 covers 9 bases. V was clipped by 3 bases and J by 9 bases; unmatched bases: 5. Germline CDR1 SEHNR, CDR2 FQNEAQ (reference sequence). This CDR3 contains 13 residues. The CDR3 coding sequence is TGTGCCAGCAGCTTCTTGACAGGGGGGAAAGCTTTCTTT. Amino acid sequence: CASSFLTGGKAFF.

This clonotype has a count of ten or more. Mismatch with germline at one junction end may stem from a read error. Written as DNA, the CDR3 is TGTGCCAGCAGTCCCCCCTGGGGTAGAGGTCTCCAACAGACCCAGTACTTC. This encodes CASSPPWGRGLQQTQYF. The V gene is TRBV12-3 or TRBV12-4, the J gene TRBJ2-5; D is ambiguous. This CDR3 is built from 17 residues.

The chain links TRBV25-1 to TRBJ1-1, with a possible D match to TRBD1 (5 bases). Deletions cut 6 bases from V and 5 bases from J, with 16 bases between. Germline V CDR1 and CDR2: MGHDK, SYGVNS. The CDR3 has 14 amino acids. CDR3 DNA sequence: TGTGCCAGCAGGCCACCGGGGCGGGGGACTGAAGCTTTCTTT. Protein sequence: CASRPPGRGTEAFF.

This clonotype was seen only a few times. The CDR3: CASSLQGDTGELFF. The CDR3 DNA reads TGCGCCAGCAGCTTACAGGGTGATACCGGGGAGCTGTTTTTT. The chain employs TRBV5-1 and TRBJ2-2, with D perhaps matching TRBD1 (6 bases). Germline-derived CDR1 and CDR2 are SGHRS and YFSETQ. The CDR3 covers 14 residues. Trimming shortened V by 2 bases and J by 5 bases, and 10 bases separated the two germline ends.

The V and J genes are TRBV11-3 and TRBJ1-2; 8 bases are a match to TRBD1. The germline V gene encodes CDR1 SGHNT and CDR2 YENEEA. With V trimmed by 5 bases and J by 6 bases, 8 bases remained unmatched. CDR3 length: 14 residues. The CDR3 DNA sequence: TGTGCCAGCAGCGCAGACAGGGGAGTTGATGGCTACACCTTC. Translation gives CASSADRGVDGYTF. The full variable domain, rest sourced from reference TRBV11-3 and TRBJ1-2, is EAGVVQSPRYKIIEKKQPVAFWCNPISGHNTLYWYLQNLGQGPELLIRYENEEAVDDSQLPKDRFSAERLKGVDSTLKIQPAELGDSAVYLCASSADRGVDGYTFGSGTRLTVV.